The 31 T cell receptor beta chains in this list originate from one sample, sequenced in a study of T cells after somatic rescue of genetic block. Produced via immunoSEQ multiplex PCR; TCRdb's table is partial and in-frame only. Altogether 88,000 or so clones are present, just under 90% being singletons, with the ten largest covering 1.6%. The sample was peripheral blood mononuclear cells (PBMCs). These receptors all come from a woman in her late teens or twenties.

The chain's CDR3 is CASSSYRVGYGYTF. CDR3 nucleotide sequence: TGTGCCAGCAGCAGTTACAGGGTGGGCTATGGCTACACCTTC. The chain joins TRBV28 to TRBJ1-2; maybe TRBD1 (6 bases). Looked up from germline, CDR1 is MDHEN and CDR2 is SYDVKM. The CDR3 runs to 14 residues. Trimming pared 6 bases from V and 4 bases from J, leaving 15 bases between.

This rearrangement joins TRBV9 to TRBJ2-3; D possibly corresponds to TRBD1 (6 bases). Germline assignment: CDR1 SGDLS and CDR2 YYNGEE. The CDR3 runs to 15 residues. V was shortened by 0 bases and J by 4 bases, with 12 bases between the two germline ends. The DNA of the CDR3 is TGTGCCAGCAGCGTAGGCGGCAGGGGACCAGATACGCAGTATTTT. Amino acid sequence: CASSVGGRGPDTQYF.

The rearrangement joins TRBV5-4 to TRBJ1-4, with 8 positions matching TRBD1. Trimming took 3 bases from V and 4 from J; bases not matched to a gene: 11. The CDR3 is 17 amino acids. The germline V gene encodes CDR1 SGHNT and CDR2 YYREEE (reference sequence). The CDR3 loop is CASSWAAGTGDNEKLFF. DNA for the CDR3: TGTGCCAGCAGCTGGGCCGCCGGGACAGGAGATAATGAAAAACTGTTTTTT.

CDR3 coding DNA: TGCAGCGTTGATGGGACGGGGTTAACTAGCGGGATCTACGAGCAGTACTTC. Amino acids: CSVDGTGLTSGIYEQYF. V gene TRBV29-1 combines with J gene TRBJ2-7; 10 bases match TRBD2. In germline, CDR1 is SQVTM, CDR2 ANQGSEA. J was trimmed by 3 bases and V by 3 bases; bases with no gene match: 14. The CDR3 runs 17 residues.

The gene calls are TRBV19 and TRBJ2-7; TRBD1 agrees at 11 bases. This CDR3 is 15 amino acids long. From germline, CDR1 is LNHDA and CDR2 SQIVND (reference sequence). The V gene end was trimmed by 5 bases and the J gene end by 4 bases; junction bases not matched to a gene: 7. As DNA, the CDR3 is TGTGCCAGTAGTCGACACGGGACAGGGGGGTACGAGCAGTACTTC. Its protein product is CASSRHGTGGYEQYF.

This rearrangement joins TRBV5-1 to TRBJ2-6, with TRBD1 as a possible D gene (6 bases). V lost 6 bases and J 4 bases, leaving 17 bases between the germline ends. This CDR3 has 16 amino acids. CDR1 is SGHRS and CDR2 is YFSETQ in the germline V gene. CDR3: CASTEGGSVGANVLTF. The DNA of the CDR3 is TGCGCCAGCACAGAAGGGGGTTCGGTCGGGGCCAACGTCCTGACTTTC.

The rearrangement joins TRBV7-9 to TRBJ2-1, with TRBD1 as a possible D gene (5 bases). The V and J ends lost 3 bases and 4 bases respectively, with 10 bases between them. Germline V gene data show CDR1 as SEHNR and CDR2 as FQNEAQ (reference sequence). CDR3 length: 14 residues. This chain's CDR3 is CASSLGRVYNEQFF. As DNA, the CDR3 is TGTGCCAGCAGCTTGGGCAGGGTATACAATGAGCAGTTCTTC.

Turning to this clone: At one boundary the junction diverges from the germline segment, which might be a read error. Here the CDR3 reads CASTEGLRTWGTQYF. The CDR3, as DNA: TGTGCCAGCACTGAAGGTTTGCGAACATGGGGGACCCAGTACTTC. The V gene is TRBV2, the J gene TRBJ2-5; D not resolved. CDR1 is SNHLY, CDR2 FYNNEI, per germline. There are 15 residues in the CDR3.

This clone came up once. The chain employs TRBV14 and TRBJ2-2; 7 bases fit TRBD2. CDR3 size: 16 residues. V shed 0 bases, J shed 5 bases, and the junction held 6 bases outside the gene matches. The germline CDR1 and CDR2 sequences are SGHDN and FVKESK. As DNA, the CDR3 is TGTGCCAGCAGCCAAGATGTCGGGAGGAGGACCGGGGAGCTGTTTTTT. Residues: CASSQDVGRRTGELFF.

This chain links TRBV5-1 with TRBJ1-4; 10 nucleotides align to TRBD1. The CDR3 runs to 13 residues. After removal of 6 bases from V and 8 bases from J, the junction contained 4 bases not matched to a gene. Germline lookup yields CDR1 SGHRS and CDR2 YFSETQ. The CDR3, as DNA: TGCGCCAGCAAGGGGACAGGGGAAGAAAAACTGTTTTTT. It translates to CASKGTGEEKLFF.

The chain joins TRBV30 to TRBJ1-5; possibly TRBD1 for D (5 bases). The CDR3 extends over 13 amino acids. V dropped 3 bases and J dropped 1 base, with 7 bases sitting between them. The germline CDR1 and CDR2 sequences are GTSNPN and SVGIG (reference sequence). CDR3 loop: CAWSPGSNQPQHF. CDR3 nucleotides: TGTGCCTGGAGCCCAGGGAGCAATCAGCCCCAGCATTTT.

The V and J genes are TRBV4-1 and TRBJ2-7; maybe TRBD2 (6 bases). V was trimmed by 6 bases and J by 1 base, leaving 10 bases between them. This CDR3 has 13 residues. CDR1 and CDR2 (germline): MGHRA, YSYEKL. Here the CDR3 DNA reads TGCGCCAGCAGTTTGACTAGATCCTACGAGCAGTACTTC. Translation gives CASSLTRSYEQYF.

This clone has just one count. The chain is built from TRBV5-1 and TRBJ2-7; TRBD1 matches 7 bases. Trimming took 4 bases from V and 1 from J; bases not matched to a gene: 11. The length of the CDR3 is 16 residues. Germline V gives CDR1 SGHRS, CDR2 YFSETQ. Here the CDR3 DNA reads TGCGCCAGCAGCAGCCCGACAGGGCGGAATTCCTACGAGCAGTACTTC. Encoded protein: CASSSPTGRNSYEQYF. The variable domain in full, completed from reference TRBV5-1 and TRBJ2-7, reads KAGVTQTPRYLIKTRGQQVTLSCSPISGHRSVSWYQQTPGQGLQFLFEYFSETQRNKGNFPGRFSGRQFSNSRSEMNVSTLELGDSALYLCASSSPTGRNSYEQYFGPGTRLTVT.

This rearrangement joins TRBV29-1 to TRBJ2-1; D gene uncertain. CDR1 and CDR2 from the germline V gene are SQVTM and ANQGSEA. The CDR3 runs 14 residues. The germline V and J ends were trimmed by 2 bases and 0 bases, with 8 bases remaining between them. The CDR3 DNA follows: TGCAGCGTTGAATTTGAGAGCTCCTACAATGAGCAGTTCTTC. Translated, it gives CSVEFESSYNEQFF.

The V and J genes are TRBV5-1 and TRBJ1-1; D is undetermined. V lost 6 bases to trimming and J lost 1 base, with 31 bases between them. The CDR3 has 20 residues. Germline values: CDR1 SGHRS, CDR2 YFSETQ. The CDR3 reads CASTPGETPRRLAPNTEAFF. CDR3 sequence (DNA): TGCGCCAGCACCCCCGGTGAAACTCCCCGTAGACTAGCGCCGAACACTGAAGCTTTCTTT.

The DNA of the CDR3 is TGTGCCAGCAGCTCGGACTTTGGGGCCAACGTCCTGACTTTC. Amino acids: CASSSDFGANVLTF. The rearrangement uses TRBV5-4 and TRBJ2-6; tentative D call: TRBD2 (5 bases). The germline V gene encodes CDR1 SGHNT and CDR2 YYREEE (reference sequence). This CDR3 has 14 residues. V was pared by 3 bases and J by 3 bases, with 7 bases between.

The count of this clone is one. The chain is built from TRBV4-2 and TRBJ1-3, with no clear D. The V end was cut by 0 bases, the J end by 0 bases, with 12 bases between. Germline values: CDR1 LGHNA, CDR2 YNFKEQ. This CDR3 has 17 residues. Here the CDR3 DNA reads TGTGCCAGCAGCCAAGATCTGTCACTGGGCTCTGGAAACACCATATATTTT. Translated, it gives CASSQDLSLGSGNTIYF.

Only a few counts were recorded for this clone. The CDR3 protein is CASSVQSSGANVLTF. For the CDR3, the DNA is TGTGCCAGCAGTGTTCAGAGCTCTGGGGCCAACGTCCTGACTTTC. The rearrangement uses TRBV2 and TRBJ2-6; D is ambiguous. CDR1 and CDR2 (germline): SNHLY, FYNNEI. The CDR3 contains 15 residues. V lost 4 bases, J lost 0 bases, and 7 bases lay in between.

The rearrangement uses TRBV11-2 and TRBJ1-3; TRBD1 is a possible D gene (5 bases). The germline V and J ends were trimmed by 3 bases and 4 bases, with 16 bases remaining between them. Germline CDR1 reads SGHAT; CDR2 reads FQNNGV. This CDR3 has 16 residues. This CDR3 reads CASSLGDALKGNTIYF. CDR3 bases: TGTGCCAGCAGCTTGGGGGACGCACTGAAAGGAAACACCATATATTTT.

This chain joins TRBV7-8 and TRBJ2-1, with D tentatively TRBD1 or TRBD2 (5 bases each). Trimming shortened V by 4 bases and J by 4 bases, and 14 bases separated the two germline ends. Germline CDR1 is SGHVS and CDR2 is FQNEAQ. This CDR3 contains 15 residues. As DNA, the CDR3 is TGTGCCAGCAGCTCAAGAGGGGACCGTTACAATGAGCAGTTCTTC. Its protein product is CASSSRGDRYNEQFF.

Here the CDR3 DNA reads TGTGCCAGCAGTTATGGATCGGTCTCCTACGAGCAGTACTTC. This translates into CASSYGSVSYEQYF. J is TRBJ2-7 and V is TRBV6-5, with D unresolved. V dropped 3 bases and J dropped 0 bases, with 9 bases sitting between them. Looked up from germline, CDR1 is MNHEY and CDR2 is SVGAGI. The CDR3 consists of 14 residues.

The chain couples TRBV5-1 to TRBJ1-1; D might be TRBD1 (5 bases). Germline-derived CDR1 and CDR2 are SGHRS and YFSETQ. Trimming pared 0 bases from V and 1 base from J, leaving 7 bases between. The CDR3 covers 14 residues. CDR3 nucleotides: TGCGCCAGCAGCTTGGGCGGACAGAACACTGAAGCTTTCTTT. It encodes CASSLGGQNTEAFF.

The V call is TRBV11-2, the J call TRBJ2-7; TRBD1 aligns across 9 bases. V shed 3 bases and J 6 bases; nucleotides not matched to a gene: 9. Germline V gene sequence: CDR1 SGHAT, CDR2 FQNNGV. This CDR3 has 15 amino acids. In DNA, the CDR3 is TGTGCCAGCAGCTTTTTCGGGACAGGGACCTCCGAGCAGTACTTC. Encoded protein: CASSFFGTGTSEQYF.

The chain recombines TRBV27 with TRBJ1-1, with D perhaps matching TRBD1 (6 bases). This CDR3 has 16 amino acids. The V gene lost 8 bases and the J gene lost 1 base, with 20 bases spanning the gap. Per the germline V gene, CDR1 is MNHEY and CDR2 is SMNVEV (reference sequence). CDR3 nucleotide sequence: TGTGCCAGCCAGAGGGTAGGGGGTCACGCGAACACTGAAGCTTTCTTT. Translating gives CASQRVGGHANTEAFF.

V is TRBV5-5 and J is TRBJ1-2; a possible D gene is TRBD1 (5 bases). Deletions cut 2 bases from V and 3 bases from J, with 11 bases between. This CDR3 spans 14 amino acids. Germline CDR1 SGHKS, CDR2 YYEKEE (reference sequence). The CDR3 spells CASSFQGVDYGYTF. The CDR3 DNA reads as TGTGCCAGCAGCTTCCAGGGAGTAGACTATGGCTACACCTTC.

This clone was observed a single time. CDR3 protein: CASSLSAGDEAFF. The CDR3 nucleotides read TGTGCCAGCAGCTTATCTGCAGGGGATGAAGCTTTCTTT. This rearrangement joins TRBV7-2 to TRBJ1-1, with D possibly matching TRBD1 (6 bases). This CDR3 contains 13 residues. Per germline, CDR1 SGHTA and CDR2 FQGNSA. The V end was cut by 2 bases, the J end by 7 bases, with 11 bases between.

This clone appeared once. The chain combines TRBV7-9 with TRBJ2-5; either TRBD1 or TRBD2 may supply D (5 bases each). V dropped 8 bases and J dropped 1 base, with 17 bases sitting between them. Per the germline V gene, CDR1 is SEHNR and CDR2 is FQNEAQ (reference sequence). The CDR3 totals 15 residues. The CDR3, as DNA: TGTGCCAGCTCGAATTGGGGGAACTTCCAAGAGACCCAGTACTTC. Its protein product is CASSNWGNFQETQYF.

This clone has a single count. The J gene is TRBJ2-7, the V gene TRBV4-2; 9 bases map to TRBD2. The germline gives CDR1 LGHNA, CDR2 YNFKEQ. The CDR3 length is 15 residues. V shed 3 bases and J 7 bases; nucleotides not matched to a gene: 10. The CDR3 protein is CASSQGWTSVREQYF. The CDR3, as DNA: TGTGCCAGCAGCCAGGGCTGGACTAGCGTAAGGGAGCAGTACTTC.

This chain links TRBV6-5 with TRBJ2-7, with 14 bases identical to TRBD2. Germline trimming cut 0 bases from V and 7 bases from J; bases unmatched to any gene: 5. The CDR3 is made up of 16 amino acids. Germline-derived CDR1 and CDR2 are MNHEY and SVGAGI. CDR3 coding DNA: TGTGCCAGCAGTTACTCCCCGGGACTAGCGGGAGCTGAGCAGTACTTC. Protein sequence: CASSYSPGLAGAEQYF.

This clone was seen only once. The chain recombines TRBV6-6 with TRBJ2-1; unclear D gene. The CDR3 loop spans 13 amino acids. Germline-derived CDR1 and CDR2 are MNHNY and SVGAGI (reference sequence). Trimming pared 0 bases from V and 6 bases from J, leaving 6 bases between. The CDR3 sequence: CASSYSNGNEQFF. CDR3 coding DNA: TGTGCCAGCAGTTACTCGAATGGCAATGAGCAGTTCTTC.

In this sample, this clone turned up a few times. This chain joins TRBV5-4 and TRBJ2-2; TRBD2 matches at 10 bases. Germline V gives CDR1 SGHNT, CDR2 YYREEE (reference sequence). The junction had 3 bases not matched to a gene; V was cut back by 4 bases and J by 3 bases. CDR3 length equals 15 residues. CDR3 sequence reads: CASSLSGRYTGELFF. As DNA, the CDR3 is TGTGCCAGCAGCCTTAGCGGGAGGTACACCGGGGAGCTGTTTTTT.